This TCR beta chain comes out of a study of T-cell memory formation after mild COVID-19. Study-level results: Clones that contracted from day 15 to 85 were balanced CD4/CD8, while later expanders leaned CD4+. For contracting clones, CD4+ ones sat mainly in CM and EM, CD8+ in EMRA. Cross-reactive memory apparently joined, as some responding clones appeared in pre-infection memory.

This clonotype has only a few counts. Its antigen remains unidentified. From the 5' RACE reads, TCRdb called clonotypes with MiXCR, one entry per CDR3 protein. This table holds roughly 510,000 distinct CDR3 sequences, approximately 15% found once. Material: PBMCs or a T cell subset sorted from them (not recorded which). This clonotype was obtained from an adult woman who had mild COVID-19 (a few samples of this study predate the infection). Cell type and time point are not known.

The CDR3 is CASSLRGMVAYF. DNA of the CDR3: TGTGCCAGCAGCTTGAGGGGGATGGTGGCGTACTTC. The rearrangement links TRBV7-9 to TRBJ2-7, with D possibly being TRBD1 (6 bases). Trimming cost V 3 bases and J 12 bases, with 15 bases left between them. The CDR3 extends over 12 amino acids. The V gene's germline CDR1 is SEHNR and CDR2 FQNEAQ (reference sequence).